These 2 T cell receptor beta chains were sequenced from one sample in a study of CD8+ T cells in alopecia areata. As to treatment: oral pan-JAK inhibitor, 5-10 mg twice daily. Lesional scalp punch biopsies and peripheral blood came from alopecia areata patients. Isolated RNA was reverse transcribed into cDNA used as the sequencing template. Clones were sequenced by immunoSEQ multiplex PCR, and TCRdb holds only the in-frame ones, with some missing. The table records about 5,800 clones, around 65% of them present only once. Sequencing used skin, obtained around week 34, from a patient treated with tofacitinib. Receptor source: a human donor with alopecia areata.

This sequence joins TRBV29-1 and TRBJ2-1; D is unclear. This CDR3 is built from 13 residues. Germline CDR1 and CDR2: SQVTM and ANQGSEA. V was trimmed by 4 bases and J by 6 bases, leaving 13 bases between them. This chain's CDR3 is CSVASQVGNEQFF. In DNA form, the CDR3 reads TGCAGCGTTGCTAGTCAAGTCGGCAATGAGCAGTTCTTC.

This clone has just one count. This rearrangement joins TRBV5-5 to TRBJ1-4, with TRBD1 identical over 10 bases. Germline V lookup: CDR1 SGHKS, CDR2 YYEKEE (reference sequence). V lost 2 bases, J lost 8 bases, and 6 bases stayed unmatched. The CDR3 is made up of 15 amino acids. Here the CDR3 DNA reads TGTGCCAGCAGCTTACGGGACAGGGGTCCGGAAAAACTGTTTTTT. Translation: CASSLRDRGPEKLFF.